The source of this T cell receptor (beta chain) is a study of CD8+ T cells in alopecia areata. Study information: The drug, tofacitinib, lasted 6 to 18 months, followed by 6 months off drug. Study results and caveats: An increase in clonality over normal scalp was evident in lesional scalp, especially alopecia totalis/universalis.

Specimens obtained from alopecia areata patients comprised lesional scalp punch biopsies and peripheral blood. Comment on this clone: Its antigen is unidentified.

Sequencing relied on a cDNA template that was reverse transcribed from extracted RNA. The repertoire was sequenced with immunoSEQ multiplex PCR; TCRdb's copy has only in-frame clones and lacks some. The sample holds 160,000 or so clones, 45% to 55% seen once. This CDR3 is built from 17 residues. Trimming removed 1 base from V and 1 base from J; junction bases left unmatched: 9. From germline, CDR1 is SQVTM and CDR2 ANQGSEA. Sequenced material: CD8+ T cells sorted from blood, taken at week 0. The genes are TRBV29-1 and TRBJ2-1, with 8 bases identical to TRBD1. The TCR comes from a human donor with alopecia areata. CDR3 residues: CSVEGTGSLRSYNEQFF. The CDR3 DNA is TGCAGCGTTGAAGGGACAGGGTCACTAAGGTCCTACAATGAGCAGTTCTTC.